Described below is a single T cell receptor beta chain sequence and its context. Profiled with immunoSEQ multiplex PCR; TCRdb holds only in-frame clones, not every one. The sample yields 350,000 to 450,000 clones, around 84% seen once. This record belongs to a study of blood T cell repertoires in COVID-19. Trimming took off 1 base at V and 5 bases at J, with 8 bases between the two ends. Germline CDR1 and CDR2: SGHTA and FQGNSA. This CDR3 contains 14 residues. Specimen: peripheral blood. The chain joins TRBV7-2 to TRBJ2-2; tentative D call: TRBD2 (6 bases). This TCR came from a human donor in a cohort sampled during active COVID-19. The CDR3 here is CASSLVRGTGELFF. CDR3 bases: TGTGCCAGCAGCTTAGTCCGGGGGACCGGGGAGCTGTTTTTT.